A single sample gave rise to the 26 T cell receptor beta chains below, sequenced in a study of T-cell reconstitution after alpha-beta-depleted transplantation in children. The TCRbeta library incorporated unique molecular identifiers. TCRdb re-analysed the PCR reads in MiXCR, keeping a single row per CDR3 protein. The repertoire holds hundreds of thousands of distinct CDR3 sequences, 13% seen once, with 0.65% to 0.9% in the top ten. This specimen was PBMCs, taken before TCRalphabeta/CD19-depleted stem cell transplant. The receptors originated from a girl aged 2 to 10 with congenital amegakaryocytic thrombocytopenia, due to receive a stem cell transplant.

The chain recombines TRBV21-1 with TRBJ1-5; TRBD1 reflects the table's D call only, with no check against the DNA. TRBV21-1 is reported as a pseudogene. CDR3 length: 17 residues. The CDR3 sequence: CASSKEEKGRTNQPQHF. The CDR3 DNA reads TGTGCCAGCAGCAAAGAAGAGAAGGGGCGGACTAATCAGCCCCAGCATTTT.

The rearrangement uses TRBV5-1 and TRBJ2-5; 8 bases fit TRBD2. The CDR3 extends over 16 amino acids. Germline V lookup: CDR1 SGHRS, CDR2 YFSETQ. Germline trimming cut 4 bases from V and 4 bases from J; bases unmatched to any gene: 12. Here the CDR3 DNA reads TGCGCCAGCAGCCACCGGCAGCGGGAGCTACGAGAGACCCAGTACTTC. Translated: CASSHRQRELRETQYF. The full variable domain, with the rest looked up from reference TRBV5-1 and TRBJ2-5, is KAGVTQTPRYLIKTRGQQVTLSCSPISGHRSVSWYQQTPGQGLQFLFEYFSETQRNKGNFPGRFSGRQFSNSRSEMNVSTLELGDSALYLCASSHRQRELRETQYFGPGTRLLVL.

This clonotype occurred many times. This chain uses TRBV29-1 with TRBJ2-3; D is perhaps TRBD1 (5 bases). V was trimmed by 1 base and J by 3 bases, leaving 8 bases between them. CDR1 is SQVTM, CDR2 ANQGSEA, per germline. The CDR3 is 13 residues long. This chain's CDR3 is CSVEVQGTDTQYF. The DNA of the CDR3 is TGCAGCGTTGAAGTGCAGGGTACAGATACGCAGTATTTT.

This clonotype was observed many times. This chain connects TRBV29-1 to TRBJ2-1, with 13 positions matching TRBD2. Germline lookup yields CDR1 SQVTM and CDR2 ANQGSEA. Unmatched junction bases numbered 10, after V lost 5 bases and J lost 0 bases. CDR3 length: 18 residues. CDR3 coding DNA: TGCAGCGTTCGGACTAGCGGGAGTCCCAGGAGCTCCTACAATGAGCAGTTCTTC. This codes for CSVRTSGSPRSSYNEQFF.

There are many counts of this clonotype. The V and J genes are TRBV5-5 and TRBJ2-7; no firm D call. Trimming left V 0 bases short and J 5 bases short, with 15 bases between. From germline, CDR1 is SGHKS and CDR2 YYEKEE (reference sequence). The CDR3 sequence is 15 residues long. The DNA for the CDR3 is TGTGCCAGCAGCTTGGAGGATTGGGTGATGGACGAGCAGTACTTC. Translating gives CASSLEDWVMDEQYF.

The rearrangement joins TRBV6-5 to TRBJ2-7; 7 bases map to TRBD1. This CDR3 has 16 residues. Germline V gene lookup returns CDR1 MNHEY and CDR2 SVGAGI. V shed 2 bases and J 4 bases; nucleotides not matched to a gene: 11. The CDR3 reads CASSYPHEGGGYEQYF. The CDR3 DNA sequence: TGTGCCAGCAGTTACCCCCATGAAGGGGGCGGGTACGAGCAGTACTTC.

In this sample, this clonotype turned up many times. This chain links TRBV20-1 with TRBJ1-5; D call uncertain. The CDR3 totals 15 residues. The V end lost 0 bases, the J end lost 6 bases, and 15 bases lay between the germline ends. Germline V CDR1 and CDR2: DFQATT, SNEGSKA (reference sequence). CDR3: CSARERTFDGQPQHF. CDR3 coding DNA: TGCAGTGCTAGAGAGCGAACTTTTGACGGTCAGCCCCAGCATTTT.

V gene TRBV15 combines with J gene TRBJ2-7; D gene ambiguous. V gave up 0 bases and J gave up 1 base, with 13 bases separating them. The germline CDR1 and CDR2 sequences are LNHNV and YYDKDF (reference sequence). CDR3 size: 16 residues. The CDR3 sequence: CATSRDRAQSSYEQYF. The CDR3 bases are TGTGCCACCAGCAGAGATCGGGCTCAGTCATCCTACGAGCAGTACTTC.

This clonotype was recorded a few times. The rearrangement joins TRBV2 to TRBJ2-7; a weak D match, TRBD2 (7 bases). From germline, CDR1 is SNHLY and CDR2 FYNNEI. There are 13 residues in the CDR3. The CDR3 region is CAYRGGASYEQYF. In DNA form, the CDR3 reads TGTGCTTATAGGGGGGGCGCCTCCTACGAGCAGTACTTC.

The table lists this clonotype with many counts. This rearrangement joins TRBV7-2 to TRBJ2-1, with no clear D. Germline-derived CDR1 and CDR2 are SGHTA and FQGNSA. V lost 3 bases and J lost 2, with 11 bases in between. The CDR3 is made up of 15 amino acids. The CDR3 loop reads CASSLTGTPYNEQFF. The DNA of the CDR3 is TGTGCCAGCAGCTTGACCGGAACCCCCTACAATGAGCAGTTCTTC.

This chain links TRBV3-1 with TRBJ2-1; TRBD2 matches at 9 bases. The CDR3 covers 18 residues. V was pared by 10 bases and J by 0 bases, with 16 bases of the junction left unmatched. Germline V gene lookup returns CDR1 LGHDT and CDR2 YNNKEL (reference sequence). The CDR3 sequence: CATCQEGTSGYSYNEQFF. The CDR3 DNA follows: TGTGCCACCTGCCAAGAAGGTACTAGCGGGTACTCCTACAATGAGCAGTTCTTC.

This clonotype has a count of ten or more. The chain combines TRBV3-1 with TRBJ1-2; D is unclear. This CDR3 spans 14 amino acids. Germline V lookup: CDR1 LGHDT, CDR2 YNNKEL (reference sequence). Deletions cut 2 bases from V and 6 bases from J, with 13 bases between. The CDR3 region has the DNA TGTGCCAGCAGCCAACCGGGTTTAATAGATGGCTACACCTTC. Residues: CASSQPGLIDGYTF.

V is TRBV12-3 or TRBV12-4 and J is TRBJ2-1; D is unclear. V lost 10 bases to trimming and J lost 0 bases, with 7 bases between them. CDR3 length: 12 amino acids. DNA for the CDR3: TGTGCCACGGGTAACTCCTACAATGAGCAGTTCTTC. This codes for CATGNSYNEQFF.

This clonotype appeared many times. This chain joins TRBV20-1 and TRBJ2-1; 9 positions match TRBD2. The CDR3 totals 16 residues. V was clipped by 3 bases and J by 5 bases; unmatched bases: 11. Germline assignment: CDR1 DFQATT and CDR2 SNEGSKA (reference sequence). In DNA form, the CDR3 reads TGCAGTGCTAGTGTCCCTTCGAGCGGGAGGAACAATGAGCAGTTCTTC. This gives the protein CSASVPSSGRNNEQFF.

The gene calls are TRBV21-1 and TRBJ2-3; the table names TRBD1, a call not compared with the DNA. TRBV21-1 is given as a pseudogene. This CDR3 is 14 amino acids long. CDR3 region: CASSKEGPFGTQYF. The DNA for the CDR3 is TGTGCCAGCAGCAAAGAGGGGCCGTTTGGTACGCAGTATTTT.

The table lists this clonotype with a few counts. The chain combines TRBV12-3 or TRBV12-4 with TRBJ2-1; D remains ambiguous. The CDR3 covers 13 residues. The ends were cut back, 5 bases at V and 12 bases at J, with 17 bases in the middle. The CDR3 protein is CASSPTQPAGQFF. CDR3 DNA sequence: TGTGCCAGCAGTCCTACTCAACCGGCAGGGCAGTTCTTC.

Concerning this clonotype itself: This clone may be a read error of a much larger clone one base away. The rearrangement uses TRBV7-2 and TRBJ2-7; TRBD2 is a possible D gene (5 bases). Germline V gives CDR1 SGHTA, CDR2 FQGNSA. The CDR3 runs 15 residues. CDR3 loop: CAGRPNGSPSYEQYF. The CDR3, as DNA: TGTGCCGGCAGACCCAATGGGAGCCCTTCATACGAGCAGTACTTC.

This clonotype was recorded at least ten times. The chain carries TRBV4-1 and TRBJ2-7; TRBD2 is a possible D gene (6 bases). The CDR3 extends over 14 amino acids. Trimming cost V 3 bases and J 5 bases, with 14 bases left between them. Germline CDR1 and CDR2: MGHRA and YSYEKL. The CDR3 loop reads CASSQLAGYHEQYF. Written as DNA, the CDR3 is TGCGCCAGCAGCCAGCTCGCGGGATACCACGAGCAGTACTTC.

The J gene is TRBJ2-7, the V gene TRBV20-1, with 13 bases fitting TRBD2. In germline, CDR1 is DFQATT, CDR2 SNEGSKA (reference sequence). The CDR3 is 14 amino acids. J was trimmed by 3 bases and V by 4 bases; bases with no gene match: 3. CDR3: CSATGLAGNYEQYF. In DNA, the CDR3 is TGCAGTGCTACGGGACTAGCGGGGAACTACGAGCAGTACTTC.

A few counts support this clonotype. This chain links TRBV5-1 with TRBJ1-2; no reliable D call. CDR3 length equals 12 residues. V was cut by 5 bases and J by 6 bases, with 11 bases left in between. The germline gives CDR1 SGHRS, CDR2 YFSETQ. CDR3 coding DNA: TGCGCCAGCAGGATTTACACGGATGGCTACACCTTC. It specifies CASRIYTDGYTF.

The sample holds a few counts of this clonotype. The chain joins TRBV20-1 to TRBJ2-5, with 7 bases fitting TRBD1. CDR1 and CDR2 (germline): DFQATT, SNEGSKA (reference sequence). The V and J ends lost 2 bases and 0 bases, in that order; junction bases with no gene match: 6. The CDR3 contains 15 residues. The CDR3 coding sequence is TGCAGTGCTAGATCTTCGACAGGGCACCAAGAGACCCAGTACTTC. Its translation: CSARSSTGHQETQYF.

This clonotype was seen ten or more times. The chain couples TRBV5-1 to TRBJ1-1; a weak D match, TRBD1 (5 bases). The CDR3 has 12 amino acids. Germline values: CDR1 SGHRS, CDR2 YFSETQ. Trimming took 5 bases from V and 8 from J, leaving 13 bases between them. CDR3: CASSRDSTEAFF. The DNA of the CDR3 is TGCGCCAGCAGTCGGGACTCGACGGAAGCTTTCTTT.

This clonotype was seen a handful of times. The chain links TRBV30 to TRBJ1-5, with 8 positions matching TRBD1. CDR3 length equals 13 residues. Per germline, CDR1 GTSNPN and CDR2 SVGIG (reference sequence). Trimming at V came to 8 bases and at J to 2 bases, leaving 5 bases not matched to a gene. This CDR3 reads CALSTGGNQPQHF. The DNA for the CDR3 is TGTGCCCTGTCGACAGGGGGCAATCAGCCCCAGCATTTT.

V usage is TRBV6-6 and J usage is TRBJ1-1; D might be TRBD1 (5 bases). V was clipped by 4 bases and J by 6 bases, with 12 bases between them. The CDR3 sequence is 13 residues long. Germline CDR1 reads MNHNY; CDR2 reads SVGAGI (reference sequence). The CDR3 is CASSFVPGAEAFF. CDR3 DNA: TGTGCCAGCAGTTTTGTCCCGGGGGCTGAAGCTTTCTTT.

This chain's CDR3 is CASSSAAGQGFGANVLTF. The CDR3 bases are TGTGCCAGCAGTTCGGCCGCGGGACAGGGCTTCGGGGCCAACGTCCTGACTTTC. This chain joins TRBV27 and TRBJ2-6, with 9 bases matching TRBD1. V shed 4 bases and J 4 bases; nucleotides not matched to a gene: 11. The CDR3 is 18 residues long. Per the germline V gene, CDR1 is MNHEY and CDR2 is SMNVEV (reference sequence).

V usage is TRBV15 and J usage is TRBJ2-3; 11 nucleotides align to TRBD2. V lost 6 bases and J lost 4; bases outside the gene matches: 12. The CDR3 covers 17 residues. CDR1 is LNHNV and CDR2 is YYDKDF in the germline V gene (reference sequence). This CDR3 is CATRDTSGSPSPDTQYF. The CDR3 DNA follows: TGTGCCACCAGGGATACTAGCGGGAGTCCCTCACCAGATACGCAGTATTTT. Full variable domain (rest looked up from reference TRBV15 and TRBJ2-3): DAMVIQNPRYQVTQFGKPVTLSCSQTLNHNVMYWYQQKSSQAPKLLFHYYDKDFNNEADTPDNFQSRRPNTSFCFLDIRSPGLGDTAMYLCATRDTSGSPSPDTQYFGPGTRLTVL.